This T cell receptor (beta chain) appears in the sequencing data of a study of monozygotic twins with inflammatory bowel disease. Study observations and caveats: Twins with IBD had fewer clonotypes in common with others than healthy twins, particularly during disease activity.

Per donor there was one draw, yielding a blood sample of 2.5 ml. From germline, CDR1 is KGHDR and CDR2 SFDVKD. The CDR3 extends over 12 amino acids. Of note for this clonotype: What it binds is not known.

From the 5' RACE reads, TCRdb lists one entry per CDR3 protein and no DNA. The ten most abundant clones cover less than 7.5% of a sample with about 160,000 distinct CDR3 sequences. The TCR comes from a human donor with ulcerative colitis or Crohn's disease, or a healthy co-twin of an affected twin (not recorded which). The source material was blood. The V call is TRBV24-1, the J call TRBJ2-2. The CDR3 protein is CATSDWSGELFF.